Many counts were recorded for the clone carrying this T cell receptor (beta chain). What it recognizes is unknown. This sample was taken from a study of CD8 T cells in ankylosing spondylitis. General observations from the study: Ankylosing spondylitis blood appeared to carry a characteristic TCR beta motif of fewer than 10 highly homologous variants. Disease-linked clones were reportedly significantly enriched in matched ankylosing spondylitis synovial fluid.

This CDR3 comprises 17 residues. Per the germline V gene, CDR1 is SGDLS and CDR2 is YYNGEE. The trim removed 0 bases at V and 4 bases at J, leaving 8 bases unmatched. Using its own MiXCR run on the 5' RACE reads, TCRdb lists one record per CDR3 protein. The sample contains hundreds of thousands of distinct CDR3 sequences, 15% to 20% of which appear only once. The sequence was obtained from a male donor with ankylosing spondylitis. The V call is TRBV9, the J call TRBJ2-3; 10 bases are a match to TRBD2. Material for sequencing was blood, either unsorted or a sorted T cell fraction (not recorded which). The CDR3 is CASSVALGLATSDTQYF. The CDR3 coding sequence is TGTGCCAGCAGCGTAGCTTTGGGACTAGCGACCTCAGATACGCAGTATTTT.